A single sample gave rise to the 12 T cell receptor beta chains below, sequenced in a study of T cell responses to AZD1222 COVID-19 vaccine. The protocol was immunoSEQ multiplex PCR, while the TCRdb copy is restricted to in-frame clones and leaves out a portion. Found here are 140,000 to 150,000 clones, roughly 86% of them singletons; the top ten hold approximately 5%. Sequenced here: peripheral blood, sampled 28 days after the second AZD1222 dose. The receptors derive from an adult who received the AZD1222 COVID-19 vaccine.

The genes are TRBV11-3 and TRBJ2-3; D possibly corresponds to TRBD1 (6 bases). V lost 5 bases and J 4 bases, leaving 13 bases between the germline ends. Germline lookup yields CDR1 SGHNT and CDR2 YENEEA. The CDR3 extends over 14 amino acids. CDR3 DNA sequence: TGTGCCAGCAGCCCCGTTGGGGGCGCAGATACGCAGTATTTT. This gives the protein CASSPVGGADTQYF. The whole variable domain, filled in from reference TRBV11-3 and TRBJ2-3, reads EAGVVQSPRYKIIEKKQPVAFWCNPISGHNTLYWYLQNLGQGPELLIRYENEEAVDDSQLPKDRFSAERLKGVDSTLKIQPAELGDSAVYLCASSPVGGADTQYFGPGTRLTVL.

The V gene is TRBV11-2, the J gene TRBJ2-7; 13 nucleotides match TRBD2. The CDR3 runs 14 residues. Germline V gives CDR1 SGHAT, CDR2 FQNNGV. With 5 bases clipped from V and 7 bases from J, the junction kept 5 bases outside the gene matches. CDR3 loop: CASSPGLAGSEQYF. The CDR3 DNA reads TGTGCCAGCAGCCCGGGACTAGCGGGGTCGGAGCAGTACTTC. Together with reference TRBV11-2 and TRBJ2-7, the CDR3 gives the full variable domain: EAGVAQSPRYKIIEKRQSVAFWCNPISGHATLYWYQQILGQGPKLLIQFQNNGVVDDSQLPKDRFSAERLKGVDSTLKIQPAKLEDSAVYLCASSPGLAGSEQYFGPGTRLTVT.

The CDR3 coding sequence is TGTGCCAGCAGCGTAGTTTCCGGGTCCCTCGGGGCCAACGTCCTGACTTTC. Amino acid sequence: CASSVVSGSLGANVLTF. V gene TRBV9 combines with J gene TRBJ2-6, with D unclear. The germline V gene has CDR1 SGDLS and CDR2 YYNGEE. Trimming took off 0 bases at V and 4 bases at J, with 14 bases between the two ends. This CDR3 is built from 17 residues.

The gene calls are TRBV5-6 and TRBJ1-2; unclear D gene. Germline CDR1 reads SGHDT; CDR2 reads YYEEEE. This CDR3 region has 10 residues. The germline V and J ends were trimmed by 4 bases and 9 bases, with 7 bases remaining between them. CDR3 loop: CASSLGCYTF. The CDR3 region has the DNA TGTGCCAGCAGCCTCGGGTGCTACACCTTC. The variable domain in full, with the rest retrieved from reference TRBV5-6 and TRBJ1-2, is DAGVTQSPTHLIKTRGQQVTLRCSPKSGHDTVSWYQQALGQGPQFIFQYYEEEERQRGNFPDRFSGHQFPNYSSELNVNALLLGDSALYLCASSLGCYTFGSGTRLTVV.

This sequence joins TRBV12-3 or TRBV12-4 and TRBJ1-5, with a weak D call TRBD1 (6 bases). This CDR3 spans 13 amino acids. Trimming pared 6 bases from V and 2 bases from J, leaving 8 bases between. In DNA, the CDR3 is TGTGCCAGCAGCGCAGGGGGCAATCAGCCCCAGCATTTT. Translated, it gives CASSAGGNQPQHF.

V gene TRBV28 combines with J gene TRBJ2-7; D unresolved. Germline V gene sequence: CDR1 MDHEN, CDR2 SYDVKM. Trimming cost V 9 bases and J 7 bases, with 13 bases left between them. The CDR3 extends over 11 amino acids. The CDR3 sequence is CARGPALEQYF. CDR3 nucleotides: TGTGCCAGAGGACCCGCCTTAGAGCAGTACTTC.

In its sample, this clone was seen a few times. The V call is TRBV29-1, the J call TRBJ2-1, with D perhaps TRBD2 (5 bases). Trimming took 3 bases from V and 6 from J, leaving 18 bases between them. CDR1 is SQVTM and CDR2 is ANQGSEA in the germline V gene. CDR3 length: 15 residues. In DNA form, the CDR3 reads TGCAGCGTTGAGGCTAGCCTTCCTTCCGGCAATGAGCAGTTCTTC. Its protein is CSVEASLPSGNEQFF.

The rearrangement links TRBV19 to TRBJ1-5; TRBD1 matches at 8 bases. Germline assignment: CDR1 LNHDA and CDR2 SQIVND (reference sequence). CDR3 length: 16 residues. With V trimmed by 6 bases and J by 1 base, 8 bases remained unmatched. CDR3 region: CASSVPGQGSNQPQHF. In DNA, the CDR3 is TGTGCCAGTAGCGTCCCCGGACAGGGCAGCAATCAGCCCCAGCATTTT. Looking up the rest from reference TRBV19 and TRBJ1-5 gives the full variable domain: DGGITQSPKYLFRKEGQNVTLSCEQNLNHDAMYWYRQDPGQGLRLIYYSQIVNDFQKGDIAEGYSVSREKKESFPLTVTSAQKNPTAFYLCASSVPGQGSNQPQHFGDGTRLSIL.

This clone was seen a handful of times. The CDR3 nucleotides are TGTGCCAGCAGCTTACTGGAGGGAGAGACCCAGTACTTC. This sequence encodes CASSLLEGETQYF. The gene calls are TRBV7-9 and TRBJ2-5; perhaps TRBD2 as D (6 bases). CDR3 length: 13 residues. V lost 2 bases to trimming and J lost 4 bases, with 8 bases between them. The germline gives CDR1 SEHNR, CDR2 FQNEAQ (reference sequence).

The rearrangement uses TRBV6-5 and TRBJ1-6; perhaps TRBD1 as D (6 bases). V was clipped by 4 bases and J by 8 bases, with 9 bases between them. This CDR3 region has 13 residues. Germline loops: CDR1 MNHEY, CDR2 SVGAGI. This CDR3 reads CASSWDTYSPLHF. For the CDR3, the DNA is TGTGCCAGCAGTTGGGACACCTATTCACCCCTCCACTTT.

This clone was detected a few times. The chain combines TRBV28 with TRBJ1-4, with unresolved D. The CDR3 covers 14 residues. Trimming cost V 5 bases and J 4 bases, with 11 bases left between them. Germline V gene sequence: CDR1 MDHEN, CDR2 SYDVKM. The DNA for the CDR3 is TGTGCCAGCAGTGCTCTCAGTATTAATGAAAAACTGTTTTTT. Amino acid sequence: CASSALSINEKLFF.

The chain links TRBV5-1 to TRBJ1-1; D unclear. Germline lookup yields CDR1 SGHRS and CDR2 YFSETQ. The CDR3 has 14 amino acids. V gave up 2 bases and J gave up 3 bases, with 11 bases separating them. The CDR3 loop is CASSFEGGDTEAFF. The CDR3 DNA is TGCGCCAGCAGCTTCGAGGGTGGGGACACTGAAGCTTTCTTT.